The present T cell receptor (beta chain) was sequenced within a study of T-cell memory formation after mild COVID-19. CDR1 is SNHLY and CDR2 is FYNNEI in the germline V gene. The CDR3 has 12 residues. Trimming removed 5 bases from V and 7 bases from J, with 8 bases in between. TCRdb independently ran MiXCR on the 5' RACE reads; one entry per CDR3 protein. The sample lists approximately 300,000 distinct CDR3 sequences, around a sixth occurring once. The sequence was collected from a man aged 18 to 30 who had mild COVID-19 (a few samples of this study predate the infection). Cell type and time point are not known. The gene calls are TRBV2 and TRBJ1-4; D remains unclear. Sequencing was carried out using PBMCs or a T cell subset sorted from them (not recorded which). CDR3 sequence reads: CASSLSREKLFF. The CDR3 nucleotides read TGTGCCAGCAGTCTTAGCCGTGAAAAACTGTTTTTT.